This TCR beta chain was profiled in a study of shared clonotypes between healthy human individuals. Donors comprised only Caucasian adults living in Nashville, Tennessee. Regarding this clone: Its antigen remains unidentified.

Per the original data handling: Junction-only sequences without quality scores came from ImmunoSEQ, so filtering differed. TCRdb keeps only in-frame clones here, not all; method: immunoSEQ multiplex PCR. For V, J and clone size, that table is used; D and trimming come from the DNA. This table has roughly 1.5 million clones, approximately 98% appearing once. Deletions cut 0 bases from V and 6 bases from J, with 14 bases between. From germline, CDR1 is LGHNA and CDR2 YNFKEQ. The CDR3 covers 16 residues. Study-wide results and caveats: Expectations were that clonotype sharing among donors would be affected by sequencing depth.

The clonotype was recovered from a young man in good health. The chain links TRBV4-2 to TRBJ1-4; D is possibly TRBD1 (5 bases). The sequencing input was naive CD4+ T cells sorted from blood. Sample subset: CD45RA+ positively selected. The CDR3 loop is CASSQDGGGGDEKLFF. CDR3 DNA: TGTGCCAGCAGCCAAGATGGGGGGGGAGGAGATGAAAAACTGTTTTTT.